The source of this T cell receptor beta chain is a study of shared clonotypes between healthy human individuals. Study results and limitations: Around 5.3% of naive CD4 clonotypes were shared across a handful of donors. Estimated clonotype richness was generally higher in naive than memory subsets.

As regards this clone: Its antigen is still unknown.

The table came from immunoSEQ multiplex PCR; TCRdb's copy has only in-frame clones and leaves some out. The table lists 2 million to 2.5 million clones, over 90% of them singletons. The sequence derives from a man between 18 and 29 years old in good health. Some clones in this sample may be carry-over from other donors' samples. Sequencing used naive CD4+ T cells from PBMCs. The subset: CD45RA+ positively selected.

The chain's CDR3 is CAWKTGGRTEAFF. CDR3 sequence (DNA): TGTGCCTGGAAGACAGGGGGACGAACTGAAGCTTTCTTT. The chain joins TRBV30 to TRBJ1-1; 9 nucleotides align to TRBD1. Germline V gives CDR1 GTSNPN, CDR2 SVGIG (reference sequence). The CDR3 has 13 amino acids. With V trimmed by 4 bases and J by 5 bases, 5 bases remained unmatched. The entire variable domain, with the rest obtained from reference TRBV30 and TRBJ1-1, is as follows: SQTIHQWPATLVQPVGSPLSLECTVEGTSNPNLYWYRQAAGRGLQLLFYSVGIGQISSEVPQNLSASRPQDRQFILSSKKLLLSDSGFYLCAWKTGGRTEAFFGQGTRLTVV.